This T cell receptor (beta chain) was retrieved from a study of OX40 agonist ivuxolimab in advanced cancers. Worth noting for this clone: Its antigen is unidentified.

Study findings and constraints: CD4+ and CD8+ T cells in blood underwent clonal expansion by week 6 at 0.1 to 3.0 mg/kg. Averaging showed that CD8+ T cells had more expanded clones than CD4+ did.

The data were produced by immunoSEQ multiplex PCR, yet TCRdb's version contains in-frame clones alone and is incomplete. The profile shows approximately 72,000 clones, about 90% of them singletons. V was cut by 5 bases and J by 2 bases, with 15 bases left in between. Germline V CDR1 and CDR2: SEHNR, FQNEAQ (reference sequence). The CDR3 covers 15 residues. V gene TRBV7-9 combines with J gene TRBJ1-2, with D possibly being TRBD1 (5 bases). This receptor was obtained from an adult with an advanced solid tumor such as melanoma, head and neck, liver or kidney cancer. Sequencing used CD4+ or CD8+ T cells sorted from blood, obtained in a trial of the OX40 agonist ivuxolimab. The CDR3 region is CASSQGRSSNYGYTF. The DNA of the CDR3 is TGTGCCAGCAGCCAGGGACGGAGCTCCAACTATGGCTACACCTTC.